This entry describes one T cell receptor beta chain. CDR3 length equals 13 residues. Trimming cost V 10 bases and J 4 bases; bases outside gene matches: 8. Germline lookup yields CDR1 SNHLY and CDR2 FYNNEI. TCRdb re-called the PCR reads via MiXCR. The data hold some 5,200 clones, with around 27% observed a single time. The data derive from a study of metastatic and nonmetastatic thyroid tumors. Thyroid surgery took place with no prior treatment in any patient. This clonotype originated in a female donor with papillary thyroid cancer or a benign thyroid nodule (not recorded which). Some clones in this sample may be carry-over from other donors' samples. What was sequenced was adjacent normal tissue. The rearrangement uses TRBV2 and TRBJ2-7; 9 nucleotides agree with TRBD1. CDR3 in DNA: TGTGCCACCCGAACACAGGGGGCATACGAGCAGTACTTC. This sequence encodes CATRTQGAYEQYF. Drawing the rest from reference TRBV2 and TRBJ2-7, the complete variable domain is EPEVTQTPSHQVTQMGQEVILRCVPISNHLYFYWYRQILGQKVEFLVSFYNNEISEKSEIFDDQFSVERPDGSNFTLKIRSTKLEDSAMYFCATRTQGAYEQYFGPGTRLTVT.